The next 32 T cell receptor beta chains were all read from a single sample in a study of T-cell reconstitution after alpha-beta-depleted transplantation in children. The library targeted TCRbeta and was prepared with unique molecular identifiers. TCRdb redid the calling of the PCR reads with MiXCR, one entry per CDR3 protein. The sample lists around 180,000 distinct CDR3 sequences; roughly 11% were seen once. This specimen was PBMCs, taken before TCRalphabeta/CD19-depleted stem cell transplant. These receptor sequences come from a boy aged 2 to 10 with acute myeloid leukemia, due to receive a stem cell transplant.

The genes are TRBV5-8 and TRBJ2-7, with 8 bases aligning to TRBD2. The CDR3 totals 14 residues. V shed 5 bases and J 6 bases; nucleotides not matched to a gene: 10. Germline V lookup: CDR1 SGHTS, CDR2 YDEGEE. CDR3 loop: CASSPGLVNGEQYF. CDR3 coding DNA: TGTGCCAGCAGTCCGGGACTAGTAAACGGCGAGCAGTACTTC.

This clonotype was counted ten times or more. The chain has TRBV3-1 and TRBJ1-2, with no clear D. With 8 bases removed from V and 8 bases from J, the gap between germline ends came to 12 bases. CDR1 is LGHDT and CDR2 is YNNKEL in the germline V gene (reference sequence). The CDR3 is 11 amino acids. The CDR3 here is CASQSKRGYTF. The CDR3 DNA sequence: TGTGCCAGCCAGTCTAAGCGGGGCTACACCTTC.

This clonotype was seen repeatedly, ten times or more. The chain employs TRBV5-1 and TRBJ2-1; 8 positions agree with TRBD1. V lost 0 bases, J lost 6 bases, and 11 bases stayed unmatched. This CDR3 contains 17 residues. Germline V gene lookup returns CDR1 SGHRS and CDR2 YFSETQ. In nucleotides, the CDR3 is TGCGCCAGCAGCTTGGTTTCAGGGGGCGCCCTAGGCAATGAGCAGTTCTTC. It specifies CASSLVSGGALGNEQFF.

In this sample, this clonotype turned up many times. The CDR3 loop reads CASSQDHPAVLGTQYF. The CDR3, as DNA: TGCGCCAGCAGCCAAGATCATCCTGCGGTCCTGGGTACGCAGTATTTT. This rearrangement joins TRBV4-1 to TRBJ2-3; D remains unclear. The CDR3 length is 16 residues. Germline CDR1 MGHRA, CDR2 YSYEKL. V lost 0 bases and J 8 bases, leaving 18 bases between the germline ends.

This rearrangement joins TRBV6-1 to TRBJ2-2; D call uncertain. Germline assignment: CDR1 MNHNS and CDR2 SASEGT. Trimming removed 6 bases from V and 3 bases from J, with 11 bases in between. CDR3 size: 14 residues. CDR3 coding DNA: TGTGCCAGCAGGCCCGGTACCGACACCGGGGAGCTGTTTTTT. Protein sequence: CASRPGTDTGELFF.

In its sample, this clonotype was seen many times. The V call is TRBV12-3 or TRBV12-4, the J call TRBJ2-5, with D uncertain. This CDR3 region has 14 residues. V was shortened by 4 bases and J by 0 bases, with 9 bases between the two germline ends. For the CDR3, the DNA is TGTGCCAGCAGTTATCGGCCTGACCAAGAGACCCAGTACTTC. Protein sequence: CASSYRPDQETQYF.

In its sample, this clonotype was seen many times. The rearrangement joins TRBV5-1 to TRBJ1-1; TRBD1 aligns across 7 bases. Germline V gene lookup returns CDR1 SGHRS and CDR2 YFSETQ. The CDR3 consists of 14 residues. V was pared by 4 bases and J by 4 bases, with 7 bases of the junction left unmatched. Written as DNA, the CDR3 is TGCGCCAGCAGCCCCGGGACAGACCTCACTGAAGCTTTCTTT. Protein product: CASSPGTDLTEAFF.

At least ten counts were recorded for this clonotype. The gene calls are TRBV3-1 and TRBJ2-7; D remains unclear. CDR3 length: 13 amino acids. The V end was cut by 1 base, the J end by 2 bases, with 6 bases between. Per germline, CDR1 LGHDT and CDR2 YNNKEL (reference sequence). CDR3 amino acids: CASSQVATYEQYF. The CDR3 nucleotides are TGTGCCAGCAGCCAAGTAGCTACCTACGAGCAGTACTTC.

This chain joins TRBV20-1 and TRBJ2-2; possible D gene TRBD1, 5 bases. Germline CDR1 reads DFQATT; CDR2 reads SNEGSKA (reference sequence). The CDR3 is made up of 12 amino acids. Trimming stripped 5 bases from V and 1 base from J, with 5 bases between. The chain's CDR3 is CSAGQNTGELFF. The CDR3 DNA is TGCAGTGCTGGACAGAACACCGGGGAGCTGTTTTTT.

The table lists this clonotype with a few counts. The rearrangement joins TRBV7-9 to TRBJ2-3; D is possibly TRBD2 (6 bases). The ends were cut back, 5 bases at V and 2 bases at J, with 14 bases in the middle. Germline lookup yields CDR1 SEHNR and CDR2 FQNEAQ (reference sequence). The CDR3 is 15 residues long. The CDR3 region has the DNA TGTGCCAGCAGCATGGGGGGACCACCCACAGATACGCAGTATTTT. Its protein is CASSMGGPPTDTQYF.

The sample holds many counts of this clonotype. The chain uses TRBV5-1 and TRBJ2-3, with D maybe TRBD2 (5 bases). The germline CDR1 and CDR2 sequences are SGHRS and YFSETQ. The CDR3 has 14 amino acids. Trimming left V 3 bases short and J 3 bases short, with 11 bases between. The CDR3 protein is CASSWLERTDTQYF. For the CDR3, the DNA is TGCGCCAGCAGCTGGCTAGAGCGGACAGATACGCAGTATTTT.

This clonotype was observed a few times. V usage is TRBV20-1 and J usage is TRBJ1-1, with unresolved D. The V end was cut by 7 bases, the J end by 3 bases, with 15 bases between. The germline V gene has CDR1 DFQATT and CDR2 SNEGSKA (reference sequence). CDR3 length equals 13 residues. For the CDR3, the DNA is TGCAGTGGTACGGACCAATCGGACACTGAAGCTTTCTTT. Encoded protein: CSGTDQSDTEAFF.

With respect to this clonotype: A single base separates this from a much larger clone, so it may be a read error. CDR3 loop: CAGSRGTGETQYF. The CDR3 DNA reads TGCGCCGGCAGCCGGGGGACAGGGGAGACCCAGTACTTC. The rearrangement links TRBV4-1 to TRBJ2-5; 9 bases are a match to TRBD1. The CDR3 consists of 13 residues. Germline values: CDR1 MGHRA, CDR2 YSYEKL.

The sample holds many counts of this clonotype. This chain uses TRBV5-1 with TRBJ2-2, with 7 bases matching TRBD1. Germline values: CDR1 SGHRS, CDR2 YFSETQ. V lost 0 bases, J lost 4 bases, and 12 bases stayed unmatched. This CDR3 is 18 amino acids long. CDR3 residues: CASSLALQGSSSTGELFF. The CDR3, as DNA: TGCGCCAGCAGCTTGGCCCTACAGGGGTCCTCTTCCACCGGGGAGCTGTTTTTT.

This clonotype was observed many times. The V call is TRBV20-1, the J call TRBJ1-1, with 8 bases fitting TRBD1. This CDR3 has 14 amino acids. Germline lookup yields CDR1 DFQATT and CDR2 SNEGSKA (reference sequence). V was clipped by 4 bases and J by 2 bases; unmatched bases: 6. The CDR3 region is CSANWDRSNTEAFF. CDR3 DNA: TGCAGTGCTAATTGGGACAGGTCTAACACTGAAGCTTTCTTT.

This clonotype was seen at least ten times. The chain combines TRBV20-1 with TRBJ2-3, with 10 bases that match TRBD1. The trim removed 1 base at V and 4 bases at J, leaving 8 bases unmatched. The CDR3 contains 16 residues. The germline V gene has CDR1 DFQATT and CDR2 SNEGSKA (reference sequence). CDR3 amino acids: CSARVTGQGWSDTQYF. For the CDR3, the DNA is TGCAGTGCTAGAGTAACGGGACAGGGGTGGTCAGATACGCAGTATTTT.

This clonotype was observed at least ten times. The gene calls are TRBV3-1 and TRBJ1-2, with 9 positions matching TRBD1. V shed 0 bases and J 6 bases; nucleotides not matched to a gene: 11. Germline V lookup: CDR1 LGHDT, CDR2 YNNKEL (reference sequence). The CDR3 totals 17 residues. This chain's CDR3 is CASSQESLGQGIHGYTF. Here the CDR3 DNA reads TGTGCCAGCAGCCAAGAGAGCCTTGGACAGGGGATCCATGGCTACACCTTC.

The table lists this clonotype with many counts. This chain uses TRBV5-1 with TRBJ2-1, with D perhaps matching TRBD2 (5 bases). The CDR3 length is 14 residues. Germline assignment: CDR1 SGHRS and CDR2 YFSETQ. The germline V and J ends were trimmed by 4 bases and 4 bases, with 12 bases remaining between them. In nucleotides, the CDR3 is TGCGCCAGCAGCGCCCGAGGGATGTACAATGAGCAGTTCTTC. It translates to CASSARGMYNEQFF.

This clonotype showed up many times. Written as DNA, the CDR3 is TGCAGTGCTAGAGACCTCAGGGATGCAGCTTCACCCCTCCACTTT. Residues: CSARDLRDAASPLHF. The V and J genes are TRBV20-1 and TRBJ1-6; possible D gene TRBD1, 5 bases. Germline CDR1 and CDR2: DFQATT and SNEGSKA (reference sequence). The CDR3 has 15 residues. Trimming took 0 bases from V and 9 from J, leaving 15 bases between them.

This sequence joins TRBV2 and TRBJ2-7; TRBD2 matches at 7 bases. The CDR3 has 17 residues. From germline, CDR1 is SNHLY and CDR2 FYNNEI. Trimming took 5 bases from V and 0 from J; bases not matched to a gene: 13. The CDR3 DNA is TGTGCCAGCAGTCCACTCGGGGGGACCGCTAGCTCCTACGAGCAGTACGTC. It yields the protein CASSPLGGTASSYEQYV.

The chain has TRBV27 and TRBJ2-5; TRBD2 aligns across 7 bases. V lost 0 bases, J lost 4 bases, and 2 bases stayed unmatched. The V gene's germline CDR1 is MNHEY and CDR2 SMNVEV (reference sequence). CDR3 length: 14 amino acids. The CDR3 region has the DNA TGTGCCAGCAGTTTATCGCCGGGGGGAGAGACCCAGTACTTC. Residues: CASSLSPGGETQYF.

The table lists this clonotype with many counts. The chain has TRBV5-6 and TRBJ2-3; no clear D gene. The CDR3 is 16 residues long. Trimming shortened V by 0 bases and J by 2 bases, and 13 bases separated the two germline ends. The germline V gene encodes CDR1 SGHDT and CDR2 YYEEEE. CDR3 DNA: TGTGCCAGCAGCTTGGGGACGATACTGCCCACAGATACGCAGTATTTT. Its protein is CASSLGTILPTDTQYF.

This clonotype was detected once. The chain couples TRBV20-1 to TRBJ2-5; D is uncertain. The germline CDR1 and CDR2 sequences are DFQATT and SNEGSKA (reference sequence). V lost 5 bases and J lost 5, with 9 bases in between. The CDR3 has 11 amino acids. The CDR3 reads CSADGPETQYF. The CDR3 DNA follows: TGCAGTGCTGACGGGCCGGAGACCCAGTACTTC.

This clonotype was picked up many times. This sequence joins TRBV6-5 and TRBJ2-3; 8 bases fit TRBD2. The V gene's germline CDR1 is MNHEY and CDR2 SVGAGI. This CDR3 contains 17 residues. V was clipped by 6 bases and J by 2 bases; unmatched bases: 13. This CDR3 reads CASRRKSSGFDTDTQYF. CDR3 nucleotide sequence: TGTGCCAGCAGGAGAAAATCTAGCGGGTTCGACACAGATACGCAGTATTTT.

This clonotype has at least ten counts. V is TRBV12-3 or TRBV12-4 and J is TRBJ2-1; tentative D call: TRBD1 (6 bases). The CDR3 length is 13 residues. Trimming pared 2 bases from V and 8 bases from J, leaving 10 bases between. The CDR3: CASSLYRAHEQFF. Here the CDR3 DNA reads TGTGCCAGCAGTTTATACAGGGCACATGAGCAGTTCTTC.

This clonotype was counted many times. CDR3 DNA: TGTGCCGGAACCGGACCTTTCGAGCAGTACGTC. Protein sequence: CAGTGPFEQYV. V is TRBV7-2 and J is TRBJ2-7, with unresolved D. The V gene's germline CDR1 is SGHTA and CDR2 FQGNSA. Trimming cost V 11 bases and J 6 bases, with 14 bases left between them. This CDR3 has 11 amino acids.

This clonotype was seen repeatedly, ten times or more. This chain links TRBV7-2 with TRBJ1-5; TRBD1 matches 8 bases. The junction had 0 bases not matched to a gene; V was cut back by 2 bases and J by 6 bases. This CDR3 is 13 amino acids long. Germline-derived CDR1 and CDR2 are SGHTA and FQGNSA. For the CDR3, the DNA is TGTGCCAGCAGCTTAACAGGGGGTCAGCCCCAGCATTTT. Its translation: CASSLTGGQPQHF.

Remarks on this clonotype: A much larger clone lies one base from this, so it may be a read error. The CDR3 region has the DNA TGTGCCAGCGGAGATGGTCTAGGGGACTATGGCTACACCTTC. It specifies CASGDGLGDYGYTF. The rearrangement joins TRBV6-1 to TRBJ1-2, with TRBD1 as a possible D gene (5 bases). The CDR3 spans 14 residues. Germline loops: CDR1 MNHNS, CDR2 SASEGT. Trimming removed 8 bases from V and 3 bases from J, with 16 bases in between.

This clonotype was seen repeatedly, ten times or more. The chain couples TRBV14 to TRBJ2-7; 7 nucleotides line up with TRBD2. CDR1 and CDR2 (germline): SGHDN, FVKESK. J lost 6 bases, V lost 4 bases, and 9 bases had no gene match. The CDR3 has 14 amino acids. The CDR3 reads CASSLWGGPGEQYF. CDR3 coding DNA: TGTGCCAGCAGCCTCTGGGGAGGGCCGGGCGAGCAGTACTTC.

On this clonotype: This may stem from a read error, because a much larger clone lies one nucleotide away. J is TRBJ2-1 and V is TRBV7-8; a weak D match, TRBD2 (5 bases). Trimming stripped 5 bases from V and 1 base from J, with 12 bases between. The CDR3 has 15 amino acids. Germline assignment: CDR1 SGHVS and CDR2 FQNEAQ. Here the CDR3 reads CASSIVPGSYNEQFF. CDR3 nucleotides: TGTGCCAGCAGCATAGTTCCGGGATCCTACAATGAGCAGTTCTTC.

This clonotype turned up a few times. V and J are TRBV2 and TRBJ2-7; TRBD1 or TRBD2 may be the D gene (5 bases each). In germline, CDR1 is SNHLY, CDR2 FYNNEI. The CDR3 totals 15 residues. Trimming took 4 bases from V and 1 from J, leaving 14 bases between them. Here the CDR3 reads CASSGWDRGSYEQYF. CDR3 nucleotides: TGTGCCAGCAGTGGATGGGACCGGGGATCCTACGAGCAGTACTTC.

This clonotype was observed many times. V and J are TRBV20-1 and TRBJ1-1; D is unclear. The CDR3 is 13 residues long. Germline CDR1 and CDR2: DFQATT and SNEGSKA (reference sequence). Between the trimmed V and J ends, which lost 8 bases and 1 base, there was a span of 14 bases. Here the CDR3 reads CSTRRGRNTEAFF. For the CDR3, the DNA is TGCAGTACCCGACGGGGAAGGAACACTGAAGCTTTCTTT.